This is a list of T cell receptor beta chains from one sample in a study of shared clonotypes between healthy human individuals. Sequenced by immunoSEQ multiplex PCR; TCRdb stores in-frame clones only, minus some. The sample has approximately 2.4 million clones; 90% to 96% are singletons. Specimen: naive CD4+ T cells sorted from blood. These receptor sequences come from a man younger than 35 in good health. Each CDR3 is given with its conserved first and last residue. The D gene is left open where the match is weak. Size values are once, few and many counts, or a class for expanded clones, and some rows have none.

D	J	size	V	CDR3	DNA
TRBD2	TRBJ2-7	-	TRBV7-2	CASSFLAGVGEQYF	TGTGCCAGCAGCTTCCTAGCGGGAGTAGGAGAGCAGTACTTC
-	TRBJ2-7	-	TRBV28	CAPFWGPYEQYF	TGTGCCCCGTTCTGGGGGCCCTACGAGCAGTACTTC
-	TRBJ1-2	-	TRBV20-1	CSQTGGYTF	TGCAGCCAAACAGGTGGCTACACCTTC
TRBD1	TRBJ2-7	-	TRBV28	CASSLIRTGSKYEQYF	TGTGCCAGCAGTTTAATCCGGACAGGGAGTAAGTACGAGCAGTACTTC
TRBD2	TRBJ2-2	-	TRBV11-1	CASTTGGGQNTGELFF	TGTGCCAGCACTACTGGCGGGGGGCAGAACACCGGGGAGCTGTTTTTT
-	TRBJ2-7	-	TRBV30	CAWSVRDIYEQYF	TGTGCCTGGAGTGTACGGGACATCTACGAGCAGTACTTC
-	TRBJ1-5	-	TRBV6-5	CASSYSAVLNQPQHF	TGTGCCAGCAGTTACTCGGCAGTATTAAATCAGCCCCAGCATTTT
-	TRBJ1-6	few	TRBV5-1	CASSLVAGVTSPLHF	TGCGCCAGCAGCTTGGTGGCAGGGGTTACTTCACCCCTCCACTTT
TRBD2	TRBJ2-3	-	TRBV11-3	CASSLGAGEVGDTQYF	TGTGCCAGCAGCTTAGGAGCGGGAGAGGTGGGAGATACGCAGTATTTT
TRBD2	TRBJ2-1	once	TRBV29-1	CSVHQIRTSGGIRYNEQFF	TGCAGCGTCCACCAAATTAGGACTAGCGGGGGGATCCGCTACAATGAGCAGTTCTTC
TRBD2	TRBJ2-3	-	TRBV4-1	CASSQERAGGLTDTQYF	TGCGCCAGCAGCCAAGAAAGGGCGGGAGGGTTGACAGATACGCAGTATTTT
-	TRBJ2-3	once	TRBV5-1	CASSFKTAGDTQYF	TGCGCCAGCAGCTTTAAGACCGCTGGGGATACGCAGTATTTT
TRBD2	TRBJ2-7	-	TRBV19	CASSIGLADYYEQYF	TGTGCCAGTAGTATTGGGCTAGCGGATTACTACGAGCAGTACTTC
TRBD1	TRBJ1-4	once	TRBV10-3	CAIRPGQGSEKLFF	TGTGCCATCAGGCCGGGACAGGGATCCGAAAAACTGTTTTTT
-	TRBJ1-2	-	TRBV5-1	CASSLRSGARTVNYGYTF	TGCGCCAGCAGCTTGAGGTCAGGGGCAAGGACAGTTAACTATGGCTACACCTTC
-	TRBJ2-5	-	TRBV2	CASIFGAQETQYF	TGTGCCAGCATCTTTGGGGCGCAAGAGACCCAGTACTTC
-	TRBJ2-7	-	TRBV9	CASSVALGPGYEQYF	TGTGCCAGCAGCGTAGCTCTCGGGCCCGGCTACGAGCAGTACTTC
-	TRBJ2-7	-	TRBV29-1	CSVVQGSGGYEQYF	TGCAGCGTTGTCCAGGGGAGCGGCGGCTACGAGCAGTACTTC
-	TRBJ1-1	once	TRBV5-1	CASSLVGGGMNTEAFF	TGCGCCAGCAGCTTGGTCGGGGGTGGCATGAACACTGAAGCTTTCTTT
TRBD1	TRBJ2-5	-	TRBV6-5	CASRRDRGETQYF	TGTGCCAGCAGGCGGGACAGGGGAGAGACCCAGTACTTC
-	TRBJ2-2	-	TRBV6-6	CAISPRWFANTGELFF	TGTGCCATCAGCCCCCGGTGGTTCGCGAACACCGGGGAGCTGTTTTTT
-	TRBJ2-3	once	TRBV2	CASKRAVSTDTQYF	TGTGCCTCAAAGAGAGCGGTATCCACAGATACGCAGTATTTT
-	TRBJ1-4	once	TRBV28	CASSFLSTNEKLFF	TGTGCCAGCAGTTTCCTTTCTACTAATGAAAAACTGTTTTTT
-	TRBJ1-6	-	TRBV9	CASSEGLSSYNSPLHF	TGTGCCAGCAGCGAAGGGTTGAGCTCCTATAATTCACCCCTCCACTTT